These T cell receptor beta chains were read from a single sample in a study of Ad26.COV2.S vaccination and SARS-CoV-2 variants. This table comes from immunoSEQ multiplex PCR, and its TCRdb copy is limited to in-frame clones, with some not included. The table has over 110,000 clones, roughly 88% seen once. This sample comprised peripheral blood, obtained after recovery from COVID-19. All receptors come from a human donor who had recovered from COVID-19. CDR3s include the opening cysteine and the closing phenylalanine or tryptophan. The D gene is left open where the match is weak. Clone size is given for some rows only: seen once, a few or many times, or a class if the clone is expanded.

TRBJ2-6,TRBV29-1,14,-,-,CSVGPGPGANVLTF,TGCAGCGTTGGTCCGGGGCCTGGGGCCAACGTCCTGACTTTC
TRBJ1-5,TRBV7-8,13,-,-,CASSVQGNQPQHF,TGTGCCAGCAGCGTTCAGGGAAATCAGCCCCAGCATTTT
TRBJ1-2,TRBV9,13,-,-,CASSRINDYGYTF,TGTGCCAGCAGCCGCATTAACGACTATGGCTACACCTTC
TRBJ2-4,TRBV5-3,12,once,-,CARSLVHSIQYF,TGTGCCAGAAGCTTGGTCCACAGCATTCAGTACTTC
TRBJ1-5,TRBV30,13,once,-,CASRTDSNQPQHF,TGTGCCTCCCGTACAGATAGCAATCAGCCCCAGCATTTT
TRBJ1-1,TRBV27,14,once,-,CASSLGGLNTEAFF,TGTGCCAGCAGTTTGGGGGGGTTGAACACTGAAGCTTTCTTT
TRBJ1-4,TRBV30,14,-,TRBD1,CAWSGTGGSEKLFF,TGTGCCTGGAGTGGGACAGGGGGAAGTGAAAAACTGTTTTTT
TRBJ1-2,TRBV19,14,-,-,CASSIMGVNYGYTF,TGTGCCAGTAGTATAATGGGGGTTAACTATGGCTACACCTTC
TRBJ1-2,TRBV30,13,-,-,CAWSVHLVRGYTF,TGTGCCTGGAGTGTACATTTGGTCCGTGGCTACACCTTC
TRBJ2-3,TRBV6-5,15,-,TRBD2,CASSRAGGPTDTQYF,TGTGCCAGCAGTCGAGCGGGGGGGCCCACAGATACGCAGTATTTT
TRBJ1-2,TRBV7-2,13,-,TRBD1,CAITGTDNYGYTF,TGTGCTATCACCGGGACAGATAACTATGGCTACACCTTC
TRBJ1-1,TRBV28,15,-,-,CASSAAGVKNTEAFF,TGTGCCAGCAGTGCCGCCGGGGTTAAGAACACTGAAGCTTTCTTT
TRBJ2-7,TRBV25-1,14,-,-,CASSEAGFSYEQYF,TGTGCCAGCAGTGAGGCAGGCTTCTCCTACGAGCAGTACTTC
TRBJ1-1,TRBV2,14,-,-,CASSEARYNTEAFF,TGTGCCAGCAGTGAAGCGCGATATAACACTGAAGCTTTCTTT
TRBJ1-2,TRBV18,17,-,-,CASSPQNIRTMNYGYTF,TGTGCCAGCTCACCACAAAACATACGCACGATGAACTATGGCTACACCTTC
TRBJ1-1,TRBV18,14,-,-,CASSPTQGSTEAFF,TGTGCCAGCTCACCAACGCAGGGGAGCACTGAAGCTTTCTTT
TRBJ2-5,TRBV4-1,14,-,TRBD1,CASSQWTGGETQYF,TGCGCCAGCAGCCAATGGACAGGAGGAGAGACCCAGTACTTC
TRBJ2-7,TRBV4-3,14,-,-,CASSPGANPYEQYF,TGCGCCAGCAGCCCAGGGGCTAATCCCTACGAGCAGTACTTC
TRBJ1-1,TRBV28,14,-,-,CASSSRGGNTEAFF,TGTGCCAGCAGCTCCCGCGGGGGGAACACTGAAGCTTTCTTT
TRBJ2-1,TRBV5-1,17,-,TRBD2,CASSPRTSGGPNNEQFF,TGCGCCAGCAGCCCACGGACTAGCGGGGGTCCTAACAATGAGCAGTTCTTC
TRBJ1-1,TRBV28,13,-,-,CASSPPGNTEAFF,TGTGCCAGCAGTCCGCCGGGGAACACTGAAGCTTTCTTT
TRBJ2-7,TRBV4-1,15,-,-,CASSQAPGNTYEQYF,TGCGCCAGCAGCCAAGCGCCGGGAAATACGTACGAGCAGTACTTC
TRBJ2-4,TRBV6-5,13,-,-,CASSSGAKNIQYF,TGTGCCAGCAGTTCTGGAGCCAAAAACATTCAGTACTTC
TRBJ1-2,TRBV4-3,16,once,-,CASSQAVLQTPFGYTF,TGCGCCAGCAGCCAAGCTGTATTACAGACCCCGTTCGGCTACACCTTC
TRBJ2-6,TRBV7-2,17,-,-,CASSLVQGYSGANVLTF,TGTGCCAGCAGCTTAGTACAGGGATACTCTGGGGCCAACGTCCTGACTTTC
TRBJ2-7,TRBV19,15,-,-,CASSLLEGPSYEQYF,TGTGCCAGTAGTCTTCTGGAAGGACCCTCCTACGAGCAGTACTTC
TRBJ2-1,TRBV2,15,-,-,CASSRAGAGYNEQFF,TGTGCCAGCAGCAGAGCAGGGGCAGGGTACAATGAGCAGTTCTTC
TRBJ1-4,TRBV6-1,13,-,-,CASSDWVVEKLFF,TGTGCCAGCAGTGATTGGGTTGTTGAAAAACTGTTTTTT
TRBJ1-3,TRBV28,16,-,-,CASSYGGDRLGNTIYF,TGTGCCAGCAGCTACGGCGGGGACCGGCTAGGAAACACCATATATTTT
TRBJ2-1,TRBV19,13,-,-,CASSKRAYNEQFF,TGTGCCAGTAGTAAGCGGGCCTACAATGAGCAGTTCTTC
TRBJ1-1,TRBV29-1,12,-,-,CSVEIQDTEAFF,TGCAGCGTTGAGATACAGGACACTGAAGCTTTCTTT
TRBJ2-7,TRBV28,12,-,-,CASSLGPGEQYF,TGTGCCAGCAGCCTAGGCCCAGGCGAGCAGTACTTC
TRBJ1-6,TRBV18,16,-,TRBD1,CASSLGTVINNSPLHF,TGTGCCAGCTCACTCGGGACAGTCATAAATAATTCACCCCTCCACTTT
TRBJ2-3,TRBV5-1,14,-,TRBD2,CASSLGLGGDTQYF,TGCGCCAGCAGCTTAGGACTAGGTGGAGATACGCAGTATTTT
TRBJ2-3,TRBV6-5,15,-,-,CASSQGLSGTDTQYF,TGTGCCAGCAGTCAGGGACTCTCCGGCACAGATACGCAGTATTTT
TRBJ1-2,TRBV2,13,-,TRBD1,CASKRGTGGAYTF,TGTGCCAGCAAGAGGGGGACAGGGGGCGCCTACACCTTC
TRBJ1-5,TRBV30,13,-,TRBD1,CAWSAGQELSQHF,TGTGCCTGGAGTGCCGGACAGGAATTATCCCAGCATTTT
TRBJ2-1,TRBV28,16,-,-,CASSFATGSSYNEQFF,TGTGCCAGCAGCTTCGCCACAGGAAGCTCCTACAATGAGCAGTTCTTC
TRBJ2-1,TRBV2,14,-,-,CASSENGGQNEQFF,TGTGCCAGCAGCGAAAACGGGGGCCAAAATGAGCAGTTCTTC
TRBJ2-4,TRBV3-1/TRBV3-2,24,once,-,CASSPQGIRFAAFPSPLAKNIQYF,TGTGCCAGCAGCCCACAGGGAATTCGGTTCGCCGCCTTTCCAAGCCCCTTAGCCAAAAACATTCAGTACTTC
TRBJ1-1,TRBV30,13,-,TRBD1,CAWRNRDRVKAFF,TGTGCCTGGAGGAACCGGGACAGGGTTAAAGCTTTCTTT
TRBJ2-7,TRBV6-6,14,-,-,CASSGIGGSYEQYF,TGTGCCAGCAGTGGTATAGGGGGGTCCTACGAGCAGTACTTC
TRBJ1-2,TRBV14,13,-,TRBD1,CASSEWGQGDYTF,TGTGCCAGCAGCGAATGGGGACAGGGAGACTACACCTTC
TRBJ2-1,TRBV6-5,14,-,TRBD2,CASRGLAGYNEQFF,TGTGCCAGCAGGGGACTAGCGGGGTATAATGAGCAGTTCTTC
TRBJ1-2,TRBV29-1,14,-,-,CSVTRSQSGYGYTF,TGCAGCGTTACTCGAAGTCAGTCGGGCTATGGCTACACCTTC
TRBJ1-1,TRBV2,15,-,-,CASSGPGLMNTEAFF,TGTGCCAGCAGTGGCCCGGGGCTAATGAACACTGAAGCTTTCTTT
TRBJ1-2,TRBV5-4,14,-,-,CASSGGGTPLGYTF,TGTGCCAGCAGCGGGGGGGGCACACCCCTTGGCTACACCTTC
TRBJ1-1,TRBV18,13,-,-,CASSPRDGGEAFF,TGTGCCAGCTCACCCAGGGACGGGGGTGAAGCTTTCTTT
TRBJ1-2,TRBV11-3,14,-,-,CASSLLLLSNSDTF,TGTGCCAGCAGCTTACTCCTCCTGAGTAATTCGGACACCTTC
TRBJ2-7,TRBV5-1,14,-,TRBD1,CASSLEGQPYEQYF,TGCGCCAGCAGCTTGGAGGGACAGCCCTACGAGCAGTACTTC
TRBJ1-2,TRBV6-5,13,-,TRBD1,CAASRGRNSGYTF,TGTGCAGCGAGTAGGGGGCGTAATTCCGGCTACACCTTC
TRBJ2-5,TRBV5-4,13,once,-,CASRSIEEETQYF,TGTGCCAGCAGATCAATTGAGGAAGAGACCCAGTACTTC
TRBJ1-2,TRBV4-1,14,-,TRBD1,CASSIDRGFYGYTF,TGCGCCAGCAGCATAGACAGGGGGTTCTATGGCTACACCTTC
TRBJ2-5,TRBV20-1,11,-,-,CSAGPQETQYF,TGCAGTGCTGGGCCACAAGAGACCCAGTACTTC
TRBJ2-7,TRBV19,14,-,TRBD2,CASSMGGVPYEQYF,TGTGCCAGTAGCATGGGAGGGGTCCCCTACGAGCAGTACTTC
TRBJ2-7,TRBV5-1,14,few,TRBD1,CASSIGQGVHEQYF,TGCGCCAGCAGCATCGGACAGGGTGTCCACGAGCAGTACTTC